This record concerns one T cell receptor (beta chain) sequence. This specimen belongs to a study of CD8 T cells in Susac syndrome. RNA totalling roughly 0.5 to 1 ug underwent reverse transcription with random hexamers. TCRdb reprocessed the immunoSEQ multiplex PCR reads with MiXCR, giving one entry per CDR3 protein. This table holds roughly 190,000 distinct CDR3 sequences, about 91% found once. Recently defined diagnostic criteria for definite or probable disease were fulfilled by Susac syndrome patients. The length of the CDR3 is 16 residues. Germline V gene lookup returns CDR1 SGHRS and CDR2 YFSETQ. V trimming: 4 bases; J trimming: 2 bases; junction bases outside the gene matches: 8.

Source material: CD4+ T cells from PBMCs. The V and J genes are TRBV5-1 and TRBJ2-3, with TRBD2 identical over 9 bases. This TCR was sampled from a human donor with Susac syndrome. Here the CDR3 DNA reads TGCGCCAGCAGCCCCAAGACTAGCGGCTTCACAGATACGCAGTATTTT. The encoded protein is CASSPKTSGFTDTQYF. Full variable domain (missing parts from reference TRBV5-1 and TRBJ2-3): KAGVTQTPRYLIKTRGQQVTLSCSPISGHRSVSWYQQTPGQGLQFLFEYFSETQRNKGNFPGRFSGRQFSNSRSEMNVSTLELGDSALYLCASSPKTSGFTDTQYFGPGTRLTVL.